The clone carrying this TCR beta chain is a singleton in its sample. Antigen: not known. V lost 7 bases, J lost 1 base, and 15 bases lay in between. Per germline, CDR1 SNHLY and CDR2 FYNNEI. CDR3 length: 15 amino acids. The data originate from a study of OX40 agonist ivuxolimab in advanced cancers. As for the study in general: Partial responses were observed in three patients, of whom one had hepatocellular carcinoma and two had cutaneous melanoma.

General study results and limits: CD4+ and CD8+ T cells in blood underwent clonal expansion by week 6 at 0.1 to 3.0 mg/kg.

TCRdb's copy holds only in-frame clones and misses some; the assay was immunoSEQ multiplex PCR. The data show 85,000 to 90,000 clones, with 85% seen just once and over 0.2% held by the top ten. The rearrangement links TRBV2 to TRBJ2-3; D might be TRBD2 (6 bases). This receptor was obtained from an adult with an advanced solid tumor such as melanoma, head and neck, liver or kidney cancer. The material sequenced was CD4+ or CD8+ T cells sorted from blood, taken in a trial of the OX40 agonist ivuxolimab. CDR3 loop: CASMSQAGRTDTQYF. The CDR3 nucleotides read TGTGCCAGCATGTCCCAAGCGGGCCGCACAGATACGCAGTATTTT.